One sample yielded the 27 T cell receptor beta chains listed below, sequenced in a study of CD8 T cells in Susac syndrome (dated by TCRdb to the late 2010s). Libraries came from the immunoSEQ multiplex PCR assay. RNA was extracted using the RNeasy kit, and roughly 0.5 to 1 ug of the RNA was reverse transcribed with random hexamers. TCRdb took the public reads, trimmed them with fastp at Q25, ran MiXCR for clone calling and kept in-frame beta chains. Merged by CDR3 protein, the rows form single entries marked with the most common genes and DNA. The sample yields about 300,000 distinct CDR3 sequences; around nine tenths were counted once. The ten largest clones take up approximately 0.18% of the sample. The sequenced sample consisted of CD8+ T cells from PBMCs. These receptors came from a human donor with multiple sclerosis.

The chain is built from TRBV24-1 and TRBJ2-1; weak D call: TRBD2 (5 bases). This CDR3 is built from 16 residues. Trimming removed 1 base from V and 4 bases from J, with 13 bases in between. CDR1 and CDR2 from the germline V gene are KGHDR and SFDVKD. The chain's CDR3 is CATSDFSSGLYNEQFF. CDR3 coding DNA: TGTGCCACCAGTGATTTTTCAAGCGGACTTTACAATGAGCAGTTCTTC.

The chain recombines TRBV12-3 or TRBV12-4 with TRBJ1-4; D uncertain. There are 14 residues in the CDR3. V lost 6 bases and J 4 bases, leaving 12 bases between the germline ends. The DNA for the CDR3 is TGTGCCAGCAGCCTGGGGTCGTTTAATGAAAAACTGTTTTTT. Its translation is CASSLGSFNEKLFF.

This chain joins TRBV27 and TRBJ1-6, with a possible D match to TRBD1 (5 bases). Trimming took 11 bases from V and 8 from J, leaving 22 bases between them. Germline V CDR1 and CDR2: MNHEY, SMNVEV (reference sequence). This CDR3 has 15 amino acids. CDR3 loop: CAAREGLASYSPLHF. CDR3 nucleotides: TGTGCCGCAAGGGAGGGGCTCGCCTCATATTCACCCCTCCACTTT.

The rearrangement links TRBV5-1 to TRBJ2-7; 8 positions match TRBD1. CDR1 is SGHRS and CDR2 is YFSETQ in the germline V gene. There are 17 residues in the CDR3. The ends lost 7 bases at V and 3 bases at J; junction bases unmatched: 18. CDR3 DNA: TGCGCCAGCGCCATCGAGGAGACAGGGGAAGGCTTCTACGAGCAGTACTTC. It encodes CASAIEETGEGFYEQYF. Full variable domain (missing parts from reference TRBV5-1 and TRBJ2-7): KAGVTQTPRYLIKTRGQQVTLSCSPISGHRSVSWYQQTPGQGLQFLFEYFSETQRNKGNFPGRFSGRQFSNSRSEMNVSTLELGDSALYLCASAIEETGEGFYEQYFGPGTRLTVT.

The chain employs TRBV28 and TRBJ2-7; 8 bases align to TRBD2. The ends lost 6 bases at V and 3 bases at J; junction bases unmatched: 4. Germline assignment: CDR1 MDHEN and CDR2 SYDVKM. The CDR3 totals 13 residues. CDR3 sequence: CASRTGLVYEQYF. The CDR3 region has the DNA TGTGCCAGCAGAACGGGACTAGTCTACGAGCAGTACTTC.

The chain employs TRBV27 and TRBJ2-7; no clear D. Per germline, CDR1 MNHEY and CDR2 SMNVEV (reference sequence). The V end was cut by 5 bases, the J end by 3 bases, with 5 bases between. The CDR3 contains 11 residues. The CDR3 is CASSDFYEQYF. The CDR3 coding sequence is TGTGCCAGCAGTGACTTCTACGAGCAGTACTTC.

The CDR3 reads CSAGTSEQFF. Written as DNA, the CDR3 is TGCAGCGCTGGGACTTCCGAGCAGTTCTTC. The chain has TRBV29-1 and TRBJ2-1; D is possibly TRBD2 (6 bases). The CDR3 has 10 residues. V was pared by 7 bases and J by 10 bases, with 11 bases between. In germline, CDR1 is SQVTM, CDR2 ANQGSEA.

CDR3 residues: CASTHSFEQFF. In nucleotides, the CDR3 is TGTGCCAGCACCCATAGTTTTGAGCAGTTCTTC. This rearrangement joins TRBV6-5 to TRBJ2-1; D is uncertain. Germline V gene sequence: CDR1 MNHEY, CDR2 SVGAGI. V shed 7 bases and J shed 9 bases, with 10 bases lying between them. CDR3 length equals 11 residues.

This chain uses TRBV30 with TRBJ1-1; D uncertain. The CDR3 covers 13 residues. The V and J ends lost 1 base and 1 base respectively, with 7 bases between them. Germline V gives CDR1 GTSNPN, CDR2 SVGIG (reference sequence). The CDR3 here is CAWSAMSNTEAFF. The DNA of the CDR3 is TGTGCCTGGAGTGCCATGTCGAACACTGAAGCTTTCTTT.

This chain uses TRBV4-2 with TRBJ2-2, with 8 bases identical to TRBD2. From germline, CDR1 is LGHNA and CDR2 YNFKEQ. The trim removed 2 bases at V and 1 base at J, leaving 15 bases unmatched. The CDR3 has 20 residues. The DNA for the CDR3 is TGTGCCAGCAGCCAACATGCCTTGGGCGGGGGGACGAAGAACACCGGGGAGCTGTTTTTT. Its translation: CASSQHALGGGTKNTGELFF.

V usage is TRBV14 and J usage is TRBJ2-3, with 10 bases that match TRBD2. V dropped 1 base and J dropped 4; count of bases not matched to a gene: 2. Germline values: CDR1 SGHDN, CDR2 FVKESK. The CDR3 has 15 amino acids. The CDR3 DNA follows: TGTGCCAGCAGCCAAGTTGGACTAGCGGCAGATACGCAGTATTTT. It is translated as CASSQVGLAADTQYF. The whole variable domain, remainder taken from reference TRBV14 and TRBJ2-3, is EAGVTQFPSHSVIEKGQTVTLRCDPISGHDNLYWYRRVMGKEIKFLLHFVKESKQDESGMPNNRFLAERTGGTYSTLKVQPAELEDSGVYFCASSQVGLAADTQYFGPGTRLTVL.

The chain is built from TRBV27 and TRBJ1-5; possible D gene TRBD1, 5 bases. CDR1 is MNHEY and CDR2 is SMNVEV in the germline V gene (reference sequence). Trimming removed 5 bases from V and 2 bases from J, with 19 bases in between. The CDR3 spans 17 residues. CDR3 protein: CASSALPQGRGNQPQHF. Written as DNA, the CDR3 is TGTGCCAGCAGTGCCCTCCCCCAGGGAAGAGGCAATCAGCCCCAGCATTTT.

This sequence joins TRBV14 and TRBJ2-5, with D perhaps matching TRBD2 (5 bases). In germline, CDR1 is SGHDN, CDR2 FVKESK. This CDR3 spans 14 amino acids. V was cut by 4 bases and J by 6 bases, with 15 bases left in between. CDR3 DNA sequence: TGTGCCAGCAGCCTTCAGGCTAGCATGAAGACCCAGTACTTC. Translated, it gives CASSLQASMKTQYF.

The chain joins TRBV6-2 or TRBV6-3 to TRBJ2-1; TRBD2 matches at 10 bases. Germline V gene sequence: CDR1 MNHEY, CDR2 SVGEGT. The CDR3 is made up of 14 amino acids. Germline trimming cut 6 bases from V and 4 bases from J; bases unmatched to any gene: 3. CDR3 nucleotide sequence: TGTGCCAGCAGAAGCGGGGGGGATTACAATGAGCAGTTCTTC. This gives the protein CASRSGGDYNEQFF.

V gene TRBV13 combines with J gene TRBJ2-1, with 8 bases that match TRBD2. V lost 4 bases to trimming and J lost 9 bases; unmatched junction nucleotides: 14. The CDR3 consists of 16 residues. The germline V gene encodes CDR1 PRHDT and CDR2 FYEKMQ (reference sequence). The CDR3, as DNA: TGTGCCAGCAGCTCCCCCTCAGCGGGAGTCGTGCCTGAGCAGTTCTTC. It codes for CASSSPSAGVVPEQFF.

The rearrangement joins TRBV7-9 to TRBJ1-3; a weak D match, TRBD1 (6 bases). This CDR3 has 16 residues. Germline assignment: CDR1 SEHNR and CDR2 FQNEAQ (reference sequence). The germline V and J ends were trimmed by 1 base and 2 bases, with 12 bases remaining between them. As DNA, the CDR3 is TGTGCCAGCAGCTTAGAGTCGGGGGCAGCTGGAAACACCATATATTTT. Protein: CASSLESGAAGNTIYF.

The chain combines TRBV5-1 with TRBJ1-1, with 7 bases lining up with TRBD1. Germline V gene sequence: CDR1 SGHRS, CDR2 YFSETQ. V shed 5 bases and J 8 bases; nucleotides not matched to a gene: 9. The CDR3 is 13 amino acids. CDR3 coding DNA: TGCGCCAGCAGTTTAGGGGACAGACGAGAAGCTTTCTTT. This gives the protein CASSLGDRREAFF.

This clonotype was recorded a few times. V usage is TRBV29-1 and J usage is TRBJ2-1, with TRBD2 identical over 9 bases. The CDR3 has 14 residues. J lost 2 bases, V lost 3 bases, and 2 bases had no gene match. The germline CDR1 and CDR2 sequences are SQVTM and ANQGSEA. The CDR3 loop reads CSVEPSGAYNEQFF. The CDR3 nucleotides are TGCAGCGTTGAGCCTAGCGGGGCCTACAATGAGCAGTTCTTC.

The V call is TRBV7-9, the J call TRBJ2-7; TRBD2 matches at 8 bases. The CDR3 spans 15 residues. Germline V gene data show CDR1 as SEHNR and CDR2 as FQNEAQ (reference sequence). V shed 0 bases, J shed 7 bases, and the junction held 8 bases outside the gene matches. Written as DNA, the CDR3 is TGTGCCAGCAGCTTAGCGTCTAGCGGGCTCTTGGAGCAGTACTTC. Its translation: CASSLASSGLLEQYF.

The chain couples TRBV6-2 or TRBV6-3 to TRBJ2-1, with 9 bases matching TRBD2. With V trimmed by 8 bases and J by 7 bases, 6 bases remained unmatched. The CDR3 loop spans 13 amino acids. Germline-derived CDR1 and CDR2 are MNHEY and SVGEGT. The CDR3 nucleotides read TGTGCCAGCGCAATAGCGGGGGCGAATGAGCAGTTCTTC. It encodes CASAIAGANEQFF.

This chain connects TRBV12-3 or TRBV12-4 to TRBJ2-7, with 11 bases aligning to TRBD2. This CDR3 is 14 amino acids long. After removal of 5 bases from V and 2 bases from J, the junction contained 2 bases not matched to a gene. As DNA, the CDR3 is TGTGCCAGCAGTCGTAGCGGGAGGGCCTACGAGCAGTACTTC. It yields the protein CASSRSGRAYEQYF.

This rearrangement joins TRBV30 to TRBJ2-7, with 7 bases identical to TRBD1. This CDR3 contains 13 residues. Germline-derived CDR1 and CDR2 are GTSNPN and SVGIG (reference sequence). The junction had 7 bases not matched to a gene; V was cut back by 3 bases and J by 5 bases. The CDR3 loop is CAWSETGFDEQYF. Here the CDR3 DNA reads TGTGCCTGGAGCGAGACAGGGTTCGACGAGCAGTACTTC.

The V and J genes are TRBV7-6 and TRBJ2-7; the D is unclear. V dropped 4 bases and J dropped 1 base, with 8 bases sitting between them. The CDR3 totals 13 residues. Germline-derived CDR1 and CDR2 are SGHVS and FNYEAQ. The CDR3 coding sequence is TGTGCCAGCAGCTCGGACCTGTCCTACGAGCAGTACTTC. The encoded protein is CASSSDLSYEQYF.

This chain joins TRBV2 and TRBJ1-2; 7 positions agree with TRBD1. Germline V gene lookup returns CDR1 SNHLY and CDR2 FYNNEI. After removal of 5 bases from V and 6 bases from J, the junction contained 15 bases not matched to a gene. CDR3 size: 16 residues. The CDR3 DNA reads as TGTGCCAGCAGTATACCGGTTGGAGGGGGCGAGGATGGCTACACCTTC. This encodes CASSIPVGGGEDGYTF.

V usage is TRBV29-1 and J usage is TRBJ2-2, with D unresolved. The V gene's germline CDR1 is SQVTM and CDR2 ANQGSEA. V was trimmed by 2 bases and J by 7 bases, leaving 5 bases between them. This CDR3 is built from 11 residues. The CDR3 nucleotides read TGCAGCGTTGAATATGGCGGGGAGCTGTTTTTT. Its translation: CSVEYGGELFF.

This CDR3 reads CATSREMEVPSTDTQYF. The CDR3 DNA is TGTGCCACCAGCAGAGAAATGGAGGTCCCTAGCACAGATACGCAGTATTTT. This chain joins TRBV15 and TRBJ2-3; tentatively, D is TRBD2 (5 bases). The germline V gene has CDR1 LNHNV and CDR2 YYDKDF (reference sequence). The CDR3 extends over 17 amino acids. Trimming removed 0 bases from V and 0 bases from J, with 13 bases in between.

The CDR3 loop reads CASGPDRGNVYGYTF. CDR3 DNA sequence: TGTGCTAGTGGCCCCGACAGGGGGAACGTCTATGGCTACACCTTC. The chain couples TRBV12-5 to TRBJ1-2; TRBD1 matches at 9 bases. The CDR3 is made up of 15 amino acids. Germline-derived CDR1 and CDR2 are LGHNT and FRNRAP. V trimming: 6 bases; J trimming: 4 bases; junction bases outside the gene matches: 9.